A single sample gave rise to the 26 T cell receptor beta chains below, sequenced in a study of blood T cell repertoires in COVID-19. Measured with immunoSEQ multiplex PCR; TCRdb has only the in-frame clones, and not every one. This table has approximately 340,000 clones, around four fifths appearing once. Sequenced sample: peripheral blood. The receptors stem from a man aged 25 to 45 with active or convalescent COVID-19.

This chain uses TRBV24-1 with TRBJ2-1; 11 nucleotides align to TRBD1. The germline V gene has CDR1 KGHDR and CDR2 SFDVKD. The junction had 8 bases not matched to a gene; V was cut back by 11 bases and J by 9 bases. The CDR3 spans 13 residues. As DNA, the CDR3 is TGTGCCAGCCGGGACAGGGGGATGGGTGAGCAGTTCTTC. It specifies CASRDRGMGEQFF.

This clone was found once. The rearrangement links TRBV5-1 to TRBJ2-7, with D possibly matching TRBD1 (6 bases). This CDR3 is 13 amino acids long. V was clipped by 3 bases and J by 4 bases, with 11 bases between them. Germline values: CDR1 SGHRS, CDR2 YFSETQ. This CDR3 is CASSSGQFYEQYF. The CDR3 DNA reads as TGCGCCAGCAGCTCTGGACAGTTTTACGAGCAGTACTTC.

Concerning this clone: A much larger clone differs by one base, so this may be a read error. Within the sample, other DNA sequences also encode this same CDR3. The chain links TRBV7-2 to TRBJ1-6; D is unresolved. Looked up from germline, CDR1 is SGHTA and CDR2 is FQGNSA. V was shortened by 1 base and J by 0 bases, with 4 bases between the two germline ends. The CDR3 covers 15 residues. In DNA, the CDR3 is TGTGCCAGCAGCTTAGGGAGCTCCTATAATTCACCCCTCCACTTT. This encodes CASSLGSSYNSPLHF.

This chain connects TRBV27 to TRBJ1-4, with no clear D. CDR1 MNHEY and CDR2 SMNVEV come from the germline V gene (reference sequence). This CDR3 has 10 amino acids. V dropped 8 bases and J dropped 4 bases, with 2 bases sitting between them. Here the CDR3 DNA reads TGTGCCAGCCTTAATGAAAAACTGTTTTTT. Encoded protein: CASLNEKLFF. Complete variable domain (other parts from reference TRBV27 and TRBJ1-4): EAQVTQNPRYLITVTGKKLTVTCSQNMNHEYMSWYRQDPGLGLRQIYYSMNVEVTDKGDVPEGYKVSRKEKRNFPLILESPSPNQTSLYFCASLNEKLFFGSGTQLSVL.

V is TRBV20-1 and J is TRBJ1-2, with D possibly TRBD1 on 5 matching bases. V was shortened by 4 bases and J by 8 bases, with 5 bases between the two germline ends. Germline V CDR1 and CDR2: DFQATT, SNEGSKA (reference sequence). The CDR3 runs 9 residues. The DNA for the CDR3 is TGCAGTGCTAAGGGGGGCTACACCTTC. This gives the protein CSAKGGYTF.

The rearrangement links TRBV4-1 to TRBJ1-2, with TRBD1 as a possible D gene (5 bases). The ends were cut back, 2 bases at V and 5 bases at J, with 18 bases in the middle. CDR1 is MGHRA, CDR2 YSYEKL, per germline. CDR3 length: 16 residues. The CDR3 DNA sequence: TGCGCCAGCAGCCAATCGGACAAGGTCGGCCGGTATGGCTACACCTTC. Translation: CASSQSDKVGRYGYTF.

The chain employs TRBV5-1 and TRBJ2-2; 12 bases agree with TRBD2. The CDR3 runs to 16 residues. Germline lookup yields CDR1 SGHRS and CDR2 YFSETQ. Germline trimming cut 3 bases from V and 4 bases from J; bases unmatched to any gene: 4. The DNA of the CDR3 is TGCGCCAGCAGCTCCCGACTAGCGGGGGTCACCGGGGAGCTGTTTTTT. As protein: CASSSRLAGVTGELFF.

The V and J genes are TRBV28 and TRBJ1-4; TRBD1 matches 7 bases. The CDR3 totals 15 residues. The germline gives CDR1 MDHEN, CDR2 SYDVKM. V lost 6 bases and J lost 7; bases outside the gene matches: 11. The CDR3 coding sequence is TGTGCCAGCAGCCTCCCCAGGGGGGCGGGTGAAAAACTGTTTTTT. This gives the protein CASSLPRGAGEKLFF.

This chain joins TRBV3-1 (or the pseudogene TRBV3-2) and TRBJ2-1; 10 bases map to TRBD2. The CDR3 sequence is 17 residues long. The junction had 14 bases not matched to a gene; V was cut back by 3 bases and J by 9 bases. CDR1 is LGHDT, CDR2 YNNKEL, per germline (reference sequence). The CDR3 nucleotides are TGTGCCAGCAGCCAGGAAAGCGGGAGGGCCTTCAGGGGTGAGCAGTTCTTC. Amino acid sequence: CASSQESGRAFRGEQFF.

Concerning this clone: At the DNA level, this CDR3 is encoded by other sequences in the same sample as well. This chain joins TRBV19 and TRBJ1-5; 10 bases are shared with TRBD1. J gave up 4 bases and V 4 bases, and 1 base lay outside the gene matches. There are 14 residues in the CDR3. Germline CDR1 is LNHDA and CDR2 is SQIVND (reference sequence). The CDR3 reads CASSTDRGNQPQHF. CDR3 sequence (DNA): TGTGCCAGTAGTACGGACAGGGGGAATCAGCCCCAGCATTTT.

The rearrangement links TRBV7-2 to TRBJ1-2; D is undetermined. CDR1 and CDR2 from the germline V gene are SGHTA and FQGNSA. This CDR3 has 13 residues. V was trimmed by 8 bases and J by 10 bases, leaving 20 bases between them. In DNA, the CDR3 is TGTGCCAGCGGTCCCGCGACACCGCTGGACTACACCTTC. Translating gives CASGPATPLDYTF. Filled out from reference TRBV7-2 and TRBJ1-2, the complete variable domain reads GAGVSQSPSNKVTEKGKDVELRCDPISGHTALYWYRQSLGQGLEFLIYFQGNSAPDKSGLPSDRFSAERTGGSVSTLTIQRTQQEDSAVYLCASGPATPLDYTFGSGTRLTVV.

Points on this clone: The junction does not match germline at one end; this may be a read error. V is TRBV7-8 and J is TRBJ2-7, with 8 bases aligning to TRBD1. The germline gives CDR1 SGHVS, CDR2 FQNEAQ. The CDR3 has 16 residues. The CDR3 bases are TGTGCCAGCAGATTAGGGGGGACAGGTGCGACCTACGAGCAGTACTTC. Translation gives CASRLGGTGATYEQYF. The whole variable domain, filled in from reference TRBV7-8 and TRBJ2-7, reads GAGVSQSPRYKVAKRGQDVALRCDPISGHVSLFWYQQALGQGPEFLTYFQNEAQLDKSGLPSDRFFAERPEGSVSTLKIQRTQQEDSAVYLCASRLGGTGATYEQYFGPGTRLTVT.

The chain couples TRBV28 to TRBJ1-4; D may be TRBD1 (5 bases). Trimming pared 6 bases from V and 2 bases from J, leaving 13 bases between. Germline V gene sequence: CDR1 MDHEN, CDR2 SYDVKM. This CDR3 is 15 amino acids long. The CDR3 sequence: CASRSSGRTNEKLFF. The CDR3 nucleotides are TGTGCCAGCAGATCGTCAGGGAGGACTAATGAAAAACTGTTTTTT.

The chain links TRBV18 to TRBJ2-7, with D possibly being TRBD2 (7 bases). Germline values: CDR1 KGHSH, CDR2 LQKENI. The CDR3 runs 16 residues. Trimming took off 3 bases at V and 1 base at J, with 16 bases between the two ends. The CDR3 is CASSPGGPEPSYEQYF. CDR3 bases: TGTGCCAGCTCACCGGGGGGGCCAGAGCCTTCCTACGAGCAGTACTTC.

V and J are TRBV11-3 and TRBJ2-1; tentative D call: TRBD1 (5 bases). The CDR3 extends over 16 amino acids. V dropped 4 bases and J dropped 0 bases, with 13 bases sitting between them. CDR1 is SGHNT and CDR2 is YENEEA in the germline V gene. The CDR3 DNA sequence: TGTGCCAGCAGCTCCGCGACAGACGTCTCCTACAATGAGCAGTTCTTC. This sequence encodes CASSSATDVSYNEQFF.

The chain employs TRBV11-3 and TRBJ2-3, with TRBD1 as a possible D gene (5 bases). V lost 7 bases to trimming and J lost 14 bases, with 22 bases between them. The CDR3 is 13 residues long. Germline assignment: CDR1 SGHNT and CDR2 YENEEA. In DNA, the CDR3 is TGTGCCAGCACCCGCACGGATGAAAAGGGGCCGTATTTT. It translates to CASTRTDEKGPYF.

The V call is TRBV13, the J call TRBJ2-7; D might be TRBD2 (5 bases). V was trimmed by 1 base and J by 5 bases, leaving 9 bases between them. The CDR3 runs 13 residues. CDR1 is PRHDT and CDR2 is FYEKMQ in the germline V gene (reference sequence). CDR3 amino acids: CASSLERADEQYF. The DNA of the CDR3 is TGTGCCAGCAGCTTAGAGAGGGCGGACGAGCAGTACTTC.

The rearrangement uses TRBV5-1 and TRBJ2-2; no clear D. The CDR3 is made up of 12 amino acids. V was trimmed by 5 bases and J by 6 bases, leaving 8 bases between them. Germline V gives CDR1 SGHRS, CDR2 YFSETQ. CDR3 sequence: CASSKGAGELFF. The CDR3, as DNA: TGCGCCAGCAGTAAAGGAGCCGGGGAGCTGTTTTTT.

The chain carries TRBV6-5 and TRBJ2-7, with D possibly matching TRBD1 (5 bases). The V gene lost 8 bases and the J gene lost 0 bases, with 14 bases spanning the gap. The CDR3 runs to 14 residues. Germline lookup yields CDR1 MNHEY and CDR2 SVGAGI. CDR3 sequence: CASSPDTASYEQYF. The CDR3, as DNA: TGTGCCAGCTCGCCGGACACGGCCTCCTACGAGCAGTACTTC.

This sequence joins TRBV3-1 (or the pseudogene TRBV3-2) and TRBJ1-3; no firm D call. Germline CDR1 and CDR2: LGHDT and YNNKEL (reference sequence). The CDR3 loop spans 15 amino acids. V dropped 0 bases and J dropped 3 bases, with 9 bases sitting between them. CDR3 DNA: TGTGCCAGCAGCCAAGAGACTCGGAATGGAAACACCATATATTTT. It codes for CASSQETRNGNTIYF.

The chain carries TRBV5-6 and TRBJ1-4, with D tentatively TRBD1 (6 bases). The CDR3 covers 15 residues. V was clipped by 4 bases and J by 5 bases, with 15 bases between them. CDR1 is SGHDT and CDR2 is YYEEEE in the germline V gene. Written as DNA, the CDR3 is TGTGCCAGCAGCACCTTTACAGGGTCGAATGAAAAACTGTTTTTT. Its protein is CASSTFTGSNEKLFF.

The CDR3 DNA reads as TGTGCCAGCACCCGGACTAGCGGGGATGAGCAGTTCTTC. This codes for CASTRTSGDEQFF. J is TRBJ2-1 and V is TRBV7-9, with 12 bases lining up with TRBD2. Germline trimming cut 7 bases from V and 8 bases from J; bases unmatched to any gene: 3. Germline CDR1 reads SEHNR; CDR2 reads FQNEAQ (reference sequence). This CDR3 spans 13 amino acids. The whole variable domain, filled in from reference TRBV7-9 and TRBJ2-1, reads DTGVSQNPRHKITKRGQNVTFRCDPISEHNRLYWYRQTLGQGPEFLTYFQNEAQLEKSRLLSDRFSAERPKGSFSTLEIQRTEQGDSAMYLCASTRTSGDEQFFGPGTRLTVL.

The chain recombines TRBV6-1 with TRBJ1-2; 7 positions agree with TRBD1. CDR1 is MNHNS and CDR2 is SASEGT in the germline V gene. The CDR3 extends over 14 amino acids. V shed 5 bases and J 1 base; nucleotides not matched to a gene: 4. The CDR3 region is CASSWGTDNYGYTF. CDR3 in DNA: TGTGCCAGCAGTTGGGGGACAGATAACTATGGCTACACCTTC.

In this sample, this clone turned up once. The V gene is TRBV7-9, the J gene TRBJ1-1; weak D call: TRBD1 (5 bases). The CDR3 length is 16 residues. Germline V CDR1 and CDR2: SEHNR, FQNEAQ (reference sequence). Trimming stripped 5 bases from V and 2 bases from J, with 18 bases between. Here the CDR3 reads CASSEDTTNFNTEAFF. CDR3 DNA sequence: TGTGCCAGCAGCGAGGACACCACCAATTTTAACACTGAAGCTTTCTTT. Complete variable domain (other parts from reference TRBV7-9 and TRBJ1-1): DTGVSQNPRHKITKRGQNVTFRCDPISEHNRLYWYRQTLGQGPEFLTYFQNEAQLEKSRLLSDRFSAERPKGSFSTLEIQRTEQGDSAMYLCASSEDTTNFNTEAFFGQGTRLTVV.

V gene TRBV4-3 combines with J gene TRBJ2-3; weak D call: TRBD2 (5 bases). Germline V gene sequence: CDR1 LGHNA, CDR2 YSLEER. V lost 1 base, J lost 2 bases, and 16 bases lay in between. CDR3 length: 17 amino acids. CDR3 nucleotide sequence: TGCGCCAGCAGCCAAGTCCGGCCTGAGGGCAACACAGATACGCAGTATTTT. The encoded protein is CASSQVRPEGNTDTQYF.

V usage is TRBV2 and J usage is TRBJ2-7, with TRBD2 identical over 11 bases. CDR3 size: 15 residues. J was trimmed by 3 bases and V by 7 bases; bases with no gene match: 8. Germline values: CDR1 SNHLY, CDR2 FYNNEI. The CDR3 DNA follows: TGTGCCAGCAAGGGTACTAGCGGGAGTATCTACGAGCAGTACTTC. Protein: CASKGTSGSIYEQYF.